These 21 T cell receptor beta chains came from one sample sequenced in a study of patients and donors after allogeneic stem cell transplantation. MiXCR, run by TCRdb on the RT-PCR reads, gives a single entry per CDR3 protein. There are roughly 180,000 distinct CDR3 sequences in the sample; approximately 41% occur only once, and around 35% lies in the top ten. The material sequenced was blood, either unsorted or a sorted T cell fraction (not recorded which). The receptors originated from a human donor who was either an allogeneic HSCT recipient or a stem cell or donor lymphocyte infusion donor (not recorded which). It is not recorded whose cells these are; they may come from a transplant donor.

As regards this clonotype: The germline gene is not matched at one end of the junction; a read error may be the cause. The V gene is TRBV7-7, the J gene TRBJ2-3; a weak D match, TRBD2 (6 bases). The germline V gene has CDR1 SSHAT and CDR2 FNYEAQ (reference sequence). The CDR3 is 17 residues long. The DNA of the CDR3 is TGTGCTAGCAGCCCACGGGTAGCAGCCTTCGGGGGAGATACGCAGTATTTT. Its protein is CASSPRVAAFGGDTQYF.

The V and J genes are TRBV9 and TRBJ2-7; the match to TRBD2 covers 10 bases. Trimming removed 2 bases from V and 1 base from J; junction bases left unmatched: 6. Germline V gene sequence: CDR1 SGDLS, CDR2 YYNGEE. The CDR3 contains 16 residues. As DNA, the CDR3 is TGTGCCAGCAGCGTGAGAGCGGGAGGGCCATCCTACGAGCAGTACTTC. As protein: CASSVRAGGPSYEQYF.

This clonotype was detected only a few times. This chain connects TRBV6-5 to TRBJ1-2; the D is unclear. CDR1 is MNHEY, CDR2 SVGAGI, per germline. V lost 0 bases and J 4 bases, leaving 9 bases between the germline ends. This CDR3 spans 14 amino acids. This chain's CDR3 is CASSYSSPIYGYTF. In DNA, the CDR3 is TGTGCCAGCAGTTACTCGAGTCCGATCTATGGCTACACCTTC.

This clonotype was recorded at least ten times. The V and J genes are TRBV5-1 and TRBJ1-1; D remains unclear. CDR1 is SGHRS and CDR2 is YFSETQ in the germline V gene. CDR3 size: 12 residues. V lost 0 bases, J lost 8 bases, and 8 bases lay in between. Here the CDR3 DNA reads TGCGCCAGCAGCTTGGCCGAGACAGAAGCTTTCTTT. Translation: CASSLAETEAFF.

There are a few counts of this clonotype. This chain uses TRBV9 with TRBJ1-1, with D maybe TRBD1 (5 bases). The CDR3 runs 15 residues. The ends were cut back, 0 bases at V and 4 bases at J, with 13 bases in the middle. CDR1 and CDR2 (germline): SGDLS, YYNGEE. CDR3 nucleotide sequence: TGTGCCAGCAGCGTAGCTCCAGGCGGGGGCACTGAAGCTTTCTTT. Protein sequence: CASSVAPGGGTEAFF.

The chain combines TRBV7-2 with TRBJ1-1; D is undetermined. The V end lost 0 bases, the J end lost 6 bases, and 11 bases lay between the germline ends. Per the germline V gene, CDR1 is SGHTA and CDR2 is FQGNSA. The CDR3 covers 14 residues. Here the CDR3 reads CASSLAPVSPEAFF. DNA of the CDR3: TGTGCCAGCAGCTTAGCGCCGGTCAGTCCTGAAGCTTTCTTT.

The chain joins TRBV29-1 to TRBJ2-1, with TRBD1 matching 10 bases. With V trimmed by 6 bases and J by 9 bases, 8 bases remained unmatched. This CDR3 is built from 13 residues. CDR1 and CDR2 (germline): SQVTM, ANQGSEA. This chain's CDR3 is CSVGQGQHGEQFF. DNA for the CDR3: TGCAGCGTGGGACAGGGGCAACATGGTGAGCAGTTCTTC.

The rearrangement uses TRBV9 and TRBJ2-7, with D maybe TRBD2 (6 bases). Germline V gene sequence: CDR1 SGDLS, CDR2 YYNGEE. The CDR3 covers 15 residues. V dropped 2 bases and J dropped 1 base, with 13 bases sitting between them. CDR3 region: CASSVDHSGSYEQYF. For the CDR3, the DNA is TGTGCCAGCAGCGTTGACCACAGCGGGTCCTACGAGCAGTACTTC.

The CDR3 DNA sequence: TGTGCCAGCAGCCAAGATTGGGGGGCGCAGGGCTACACCTTC. It is translated as CASSQDWGAQGYTF. V usage is TRBV14 and J usage is TRBJ1-2; possible D gene TRBD1, 6 bases. The V end lost 0 bases, the J end lost 8 bases, and 13 bases lay between the germline ends. Per the germline V gene, CDR1 is SGHDN and CDR2 is FVKESK. This CDR3 contains 14 residues.

The rearrangement uses TRBV7-2 and TRBJ2-5; 11 positions match TRBD2. The germline V gene encodes CDR1 SGHTA and CDR2 FQGNSA. The CDR3 contains 16 residues. Unmatched junction bases numbered 8, after V lost 4 bases and J lost 4 bases. CDR3 loop: CASSSPLAGGPETQYF. CDR3 DNA sequence: TGTGCCAGCAGCTCTCCCTTAGCGGGAGGGCCAGAGACCCAGTACTTC. Based on the CDR3 plus reference TRBV7-2 and TRBJ2-5, the full variable domain is GAGVSQSPSNKVTEKGKDVELRCDPISGHTALYWYRQSLGQGLEFLIYFQGNSAPDKSGLPSDRFSAERTGGSVSTLTIQRTQQEDSAVYLCASSSPLAGGPETQYFGPGTRLLVL.

The chain links TRBV9 to TRBJ1-6; D gene ambiguous. CDR1 and CDR2 (germline): SGDLS, YYNGEE. This CDR3 contains 14 residues. Trimming removed 0 bases at V and 7 bases at J, with 8 bases between. The CDR3 is CASSVAGENSPLHF. CDR3 sequence (DNA): TGTGCCAGCAGCGTAGCCGGCGAAAATTCACCCCTCCACTTT.

This clonotype came up a few times. The J gene is TRBJ2-7, the V gene TRBV29-1, with 8 bases lining up with TRBD1. Germline V gene data show CDR1 as SQVTM and CDR2 as ANQGSEA. This CDR3 spans 14 amino acids. Trimming cost V 7 bases and J 9 bases; bases outside gene matches: 17. This CDR3 is CSAFKRGQGEVQYF. The CDR3 nucleotides are TGCAGCGCCTTCAAGCGAGGACAGGGTGAAGTGCAGTACTTC.

The CDR3 reads CASSIMGEEPQHF. CDR3 nucleotides: TGTGCCAGTAGTATAATGGGGGAGGAGCCCCAGCATTTT. The chain uses TRBV19 and TRBJ1-5; D perhaps matches TRBD1 (5 bases). This CDR3 is built from 13 residues. Germline assignment: CDR1 LNHDA and CDR2 SQIVND (reference sequence). Trimming cost V 2 bases and J 8 bases, with 10 bases left between them.

The chain combines TRBV5-1 with TRBJ1-1; a weak D match, TRBD1 (6 bases). This CDR3 is built from 15 residues. V lost 2 bases to trimming and J lost 4 bases, with 15 bases between them. CDR1 and CDR2 from the germline V gene are SGHRS and YFSETQ. The CDR3 DNA reads as TGCGCCAGCAGCTTACAGGGTGAAGGAGTCACTGAAGCTTTCTTT. Amino acids: CASSLQGEGVTEAFF.

CDR3 region: CASSLVGELGYGYTF. The CDR3 nucleotides read TGCGCCAGCAGCTTGGTTGGGGAGTTGGGCTATGGCTACACCTTC. The chain joins TRBV5-1 to TRBJ1-2; D ambiguous. The CDR3 runs 15 residues. Germline V CDR1 and CDR2: SGHRS, YFSETQ. V was clipped by 0 bases and J by 4 bases, with 13 bases between them.

The chain has TRBV12-3 or TRBV12-4 and TRBJ1-3; perhaps TRBD1 as D (5 bases). Deletions cut 7 bases from V and 9 bases from J, with 22 bases between. This CDR3 comprises 15 residues. CDR3 loop: CASTKWGPPLATIYF. The CDR3 nucleotides read TGTGCCAGCACCAAATGGGGCCCGCCTCTGGCCACCATATATTTT.

Only a few counts were recorded for this clonotype. This chain connects TRBV5-5 to TRBJ1-1; D not resolved. The CDR3 is 15 amino acids. The germline V gene has CDR1 SGHKS and CDR2 YYEKEE (reference sequence). Trimming removed 6 bases from V and 1 base from J, with 16 bases in between. The CDR3 spells CASTELPLPNTEAFF. The CDR3 nucleotides read TGTGCCAGCACAGAGCTTCCCCTTCCGAACACTGAAGCTTTCTTT.

The chain employs TRBV6-6 and TRBJ1-2; TRBD1 aligns across 7 bases. The CDR3 sequence is 14 residues long. Trimming cost V 6 bases and J 0 bases; bases outside gene matches: 4. Germline V CDR1 and CDR2: MNHNY, SVGAGI (reference sequence). The CDR3 coding sequence is TGTGCCAGCAGCCCGGGACAGCCTAACTATGGCTACACCTTC. As protein: CASSPGQPNYGYTF.

This rearrangement joins TRBV12-3 or TRBV12-4 to TRBJ2-5; D possibly matches TRBD1 or TRBD2 (5 bases each). Trimming took off 3 bases at V and 5 bases at J, with 7 bases between the two ends. The CDR3 has 12 amino acids. In DNA form, the CDR3 reads TGTGCCAGCAGTTTTTGGGGGGAGACCCAGTACTTC. This encodes CASSFWGETQYF.

J is TRBJ2-5 and V is TRBV5-6; no definite D call. With 1 base removed from V and 2 bases from J, the gap between germline ends came to 9 bases. The CDR3 contains 14 residues. Germline V lookup: CDR1 SGHDT, CDR2 YYEEEE. CDR3 nucleotide sequence: TGTGCCAGCAGCTTGAGTTGGGCTCAAGAGACCCAGTACTTC. It yields the protein CASSLSWAQETQYF.

The CDR3 spells CASSASAASTDTQYF. In nucleotides, the CDR3 is TGTGCCAGCAGCGCGTCAGCGGCTAGCACAGATACGCAGTATTTT. The chain uses TRBV9 and TRBJ2-3; D is perhaps TRBD2 (5 bases). Germline loops: CDR1 SGDLS, CDR2 YYNGEE. V was cut by 3 bases and J by 0 bases, with 11 bases left in between. The CDR3 runs to 15 residues. The whole variable domain, filled in from reference TRBV9 and TRBJ2-3, reads DSGVTQTPKHLITATGQRVTLRCSPRSGDLSVYWYQQSLDQGLQFLIQYYNGEERAKGNILERFSAQQFPDLHSELNLSSLELGDSALYFCASSASAASTDTQYFGPGTRLTVL.